These T cell receptor beta chains were read from a single sample in a study of beta chain features in type 1 diabetes. Sequenced by immunoSEQ multiplex PCR; TCRdb stores in-frame clones only, minus some. In the table there are about 15,000 clones, 65% to 85% of which are singletons. The sample consisted of stem cell memory CD4+ T cells from blood. The receptor set was obtained from a woman aged 18-29 years with type 1 diabetes. Each CDR3 is given with its conserved first and last residue. The D gene is left open where the match is weak. A row's size may be missing; if present it is once, few, many or a size class.

>TRBD2|TRBJ2-7|14|few|TRBV5-1
TGCGCCAGCAGCTTGGAAGCGGGAGGCTACGAGCAGTACTTC
CASSLEAGGYEQYF
>TRBD2|TRBJ2-5|15|.|TRBV27
TGTGCCAGCAGCCCCTCCGGGACTAGCGGGAGGGCGGAGTACTTC
CASSPSGTSGRAEYF
>TRBD1|TRBJ1-5|14|.|TRBV2
TGTGCCAGCAGGGGGACAGGCCTTAATCAGCCCCAGCATTTT
CASRGTGLNQPQHF
>TRBD2|TRBJ2-3|15|.|TRBV11-2
TGTGCCAGCAGCTTCTTCACTAGCGGCACAGATACGCAGTATTTT
CASSFFTSGTDTQYF
>.|TRBJ2-1|14|once|TRBV5-1
TGCGCCAGCAGCTTGCCACAGTTGGGCGATGAGCAGTTCTTC
CASSLPQLGDEQFF
>.|TRBJ1-4|13|few|TRBV6-6
TGTGCCAGCAGTTACTCACCGGGGGAAAAACTGTTTTTT
CASSYSPGEKLFF
>.|TRBJ2-1|16|.|TRBV5-4
TGTGCCAGCAGCTTGGCCGGGCGGGGCCCCTCAATGGTGCAGTTCTTC
CASSLAGRGPSMVQFF
>TRBD2|TRBJ2-3|15|.|TRBV28
TGTGCCAGCAGTTCTAGCGGGAGCCCCACAGATACGCAGTATTTT
CASSSSGSPTDTQYF
>.|TRBJ1-1|15|.|TRBV6-5
TGTGCCAGCAGTGCCCACAGGGAGGGAGGAACTGAAGCTTTCTTT
CASSAHREGGTEAFF
>.|TRBJ1-3|14|.|TRBV19
TGTGCCAGTAGTATCGAGGTATCTGGAAACACCATATATTTT
CASSIEVSGNTIYF
>.|TRBJ2-1|13|.|TRBV29-1
TGCAGCGTTGCGCGCCTTTCCTACAATGAGCAGTTCTTC
CSVARLSYNEQFF
>.|TRBJ1-1|13|.|TRBV14
TGTGCCAGCAGCCAGACGCGGCACACTGAAGCTTTCTTT
CASSQTRHTEAFF
>TRBD2|TRBJ2-1|16|few|TRBV29-1
TGCAGCGTTGAATCAGGCCTAGCGGGGACGTACAATGAGCAGTTCTTC
CSVESGLAGTYNEQFF
>TRBD1|TRBJ1-4|15|.|TRBV18
TGTGCCAGCTCCCCGACAGGGGCCACTAATGAAAAACTGTTTTTT
CASSPTGATNEKLFF
>TRBD2|TRBJ2-1|15|.|TRBV18
TGTGCCAGCTCACCGGTCAGCGGGAGCTACAATGAGCAGTTCTTC
CASSPVSGSYNEQFF
>.|TRBJ2-1|13|.|TRBV10-3
TGTGCCATAGGTAACAGCTCCTACAATGAGCAGTTCTTC
CAIGNSSYNEQFF
>TRBD2|TRBJ2-2|15|.|TRBV11-2
TGTGCCAGCAGCTTTCGGGGGGGAGGGACCGGGGAGCTGTTTTTT
CASSFRGGGTGELFF
>TRBD2|TRBJ2-1|17|.|TRBV7-2
TGTGCCAGCAGCTTAGTTATGGGGCTAGCGGACAACAATGAGCAGTTCTTC
CASSLVMGLADNNEQFF
>.|TRBJ1-3|15|.|TRBV30
TGTGCCTGGATGCCCTACACTACCTCTGGAAACACCATATATTTT
CAWMPYTTSGNTIYF
>TRBD1|TRBJ2-7|13|.|TRBV18
TGTGCCAGCTCACTGGGACAGGGGTACGAGCAGTACTTC
CASSLGQGYEQYF
>.|TRBJ1-1|13|.|TRBV18
TGTGCCAGCTCACCACTCATGCAGACTGAAGCTTTCTTT
CASSPLMQTEAFF
>.|TRBJ1-3|14|.|TRBV13
TGTGCCAGTACGCCTGCGCTCTCTGGAAACACCATATATTTT
CASTPALSGNTIYF
>TRBD2|TRBJ2-1|14|.|TRBV4-3
TGCGCCAGCAGCCAAGCGGGGGGGACCCCTAAGCAGTTCTTC
CASSQAGGTPKQFF